This T cell receptor beta chain stems from a study of post-analysis software for immune sequencing data. On the study more broadly: The disease courses covered relapsing-remitting, secondary progressive and progressive-relapsing multiple sclerosis. Broader study findings: Five or six TRBV segments, TRBV5-6, TRBV5-1 and TRBV20-1 among them, were found more frequent in patients than controls. Significantly decreased normalized Chao1 diversity was recorded for multiple sclerosis patients relative to controls.

Tagging with unique molecular identifiers was a feature of the TCR beta cDNA libraries. TCRdb re-called the PCR reads through MiXCR, storing one row per CDR3 protein. The top ten hold roughly 12% of the sample, which has over 300,000 distinct CDR3 sequences, around a third seen once. Germline V gene lookup returns CDR1 MNHEY and CDR2 SVGAGI. The CDR3 extends over 15 amino acids. V lost 6 bases, J lost 1 base, and 3 bases stayed unmatched. Notes on this clonotype: The antigen is unknown.

The source of this sequence is a girl aged 10 to 17 with multiple sclerosis. Input material: blood. The V call is TRBV6-5, the J call TRBJ2-2; 9 bases align to TRBD1. CDR3 residues: CASRPDRGNTGELFF. CDR3 coding DNA: TGTGCCAGCAGGCCGGACAGGGGGAACACCGGGGAGCTGTTTTTT.